This T cell receptor (beta chain) was documented in a study of persistence of HIV-infected CD4 T cells. Study overall: The sample holds CD4+ T cells responsive to CMV or HIV-1 Gag. Blood samples, up to roughly 180 mL, came from multiple time points, except a couple of leukapheresis donors sampled once. Study-wide results and limits: The rare CMV-responding cells with HIV-1 proviruses were not separately TCR-sequenced.

The germline V gene has CDR1 SGHKS and CDR2 YYEKEE (reference sequence). V shed 3 bases and J 4 bases; nucleotides not matched to a gene: 4. The CDR3 loop spans 14 amino acids. An overlapping HIV-1 Gag peptide pool stimulated these cells at about 0.9 ug/peptide/mL. Memory cells lacking CD40L and CD69 with high CD45RO were sorted. Sequencing used immunoSEQ version 4 in survey mode. Each sample used up to 1 ug genomic DNA diluted to approximately 9 ng/uL. Data came from immunoSEQ multiplex PCR; TCRdb stores just in-frame clones and leaves some out. The table lists under 40,000 clones, approximately 80% of them singletons. Details on this clone: Its antigen is not known.

Source: CD4+ T cells sorted from PBMCs after approximately 19-hour stimulation, taken from a patient who received antiretroviral therapy. The receptor comes from an adult woman with HIV who was CMV-seropositive. This chain uses TRBV5-5 with TRBJ1-1; TRBD1 matches at 9 bases. This chain's CDR3 is CASSSTGQGTEAFF. As DNA, the CDR3 is TGTGCCAGCAGCTCAACGGGACAGGGCACTGAAGCTTTCTTT.